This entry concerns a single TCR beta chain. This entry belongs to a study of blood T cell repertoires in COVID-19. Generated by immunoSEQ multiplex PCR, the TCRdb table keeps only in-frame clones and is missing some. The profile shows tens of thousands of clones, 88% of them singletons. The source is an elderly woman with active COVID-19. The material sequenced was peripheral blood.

CDR3: CASRRGQFNQPQHF. In DNA, the CDR3 is TGTGCCAGCAGACGGGGACAATTCAATCAGCCCCAGCATTTT. The rearrangement links TRBV5-8 to TRBJ1-5; D is possibly TRBD1 (6 bases). Germline V gene data show CDR1 as SGHTS and CDR2 as YDEGEE. The V gene lost 5 bases and the J gene lost 3 bases, with 12 bases spanning the gap. The CDR3 covers 14 residues.